This T cell receptor beta chain was retrieved from a study of early stage breast cancer tumors. Across the study: Invasive lobular carcinomas made up about 35% of the 12 ER+/PR+/HER2- tumors.

With regard to this clone: Its antigen is still unknown.

Unmatched junction bases numbered 7, after V lost 5 bases and J lost 8 bases. Germline assignment: CDR1 LNHDA and CDR2 SQIVND (reference sequence). The CDR3 runs 13 residues. TCRdb keeps only in-frame clones here, not all; method: immunoSEQ multiplex PCR. Of over 45,000 clones listed, about 83% are singletons. Notes on the study in general: Commonly generated sequences made up most enriched TCRB sequences shared between patients. Compared with adjacent normal breast tissue, tumors showed roughly 2.5-fold greater T cell density and higher clonality. Blood repertoires resembled normal breast more than tumor.

Sequencing was performed on blood. The chain uses TRBV19 and TRBJ1-2; 8 bases match TRBD1. The TCR sequence derives from a person aged 50-59 years with breast cancer. The CDR3 loop reads CASSPGQGGGYTF. The CDR3 region has the DNA TGTGCCAGTAGTCCCGGACAGGGCGGCGGCTACACCTTC.